The text below deals with one T cell receptor beta chain. Patients of the Seattle cohort, enrolled during active infection, were followed longitudinally. The sample comes from a study of blood T cell repertoires in COVID-19. About the research overall: Acute and convalescent COVID-19 samples came from the United States, Italy and Spain. Sources were T cells, B-cell-depleted T cells, or PBMCs; the material itself was cDNA or gDNA.

Germline CDR1 and CDR2: SGHRS and YFSETQ. The CDR3 has 16 residues. With 2 bases clipped from V and 5 bases from J, the junction kept 7 bases outside the gene matches. Original processing methods: By means of reference gene primer amplification, nucleated cell counts were estimated. TCRdb's copy holds only in-frame clones and misses some; the assay was immunoSEQ multiplex PCR. V and J calls and clone size are those listed in that table; D and trimming were worked out from the DNA. The sample consists of around 460,000 clones, about 87% of them appearing once. The sample consisted of peripheral blood. The chain joins TRBV5-1 to TRBJ1-6; 7 bases fit TRBD1. The origin of this receptor is a man between 18 and 35 years old with COVID-19, enrolled during active disease. The chain's CDR3 is CASSLESTGNNSPLHF. The CDR3 nucleotides read TGCGCCAGCAGCTTAGAATCGACAGGGAATAATTCACCCCTCCACTTT.